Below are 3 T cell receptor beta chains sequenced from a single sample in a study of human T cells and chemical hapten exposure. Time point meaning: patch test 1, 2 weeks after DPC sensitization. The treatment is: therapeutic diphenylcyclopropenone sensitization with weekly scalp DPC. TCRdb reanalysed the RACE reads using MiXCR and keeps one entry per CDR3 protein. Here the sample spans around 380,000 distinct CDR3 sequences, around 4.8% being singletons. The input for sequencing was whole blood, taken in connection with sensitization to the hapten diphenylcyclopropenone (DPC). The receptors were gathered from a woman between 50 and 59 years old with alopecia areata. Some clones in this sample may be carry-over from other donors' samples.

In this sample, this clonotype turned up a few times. CDR3 nucleotide sequence: TGTGCCAGCAGTTACTCATCCGGGACAGTGAACACCGGGGAGCTGTTTTTT. This gives the protein CASSYSSGTVNTGELFF. V usage is TRBV6-2 or TRBV6-3 and J usage is TRBJ2-2; 7 positions match TRBD1. Germline V gene lookup returns CDR1 MNHEY and CDR2 SVGEGT. CDR3 length: 17 residues. Trimming cost V 0 bases and J 1 base; bases outside gene matches: 5.

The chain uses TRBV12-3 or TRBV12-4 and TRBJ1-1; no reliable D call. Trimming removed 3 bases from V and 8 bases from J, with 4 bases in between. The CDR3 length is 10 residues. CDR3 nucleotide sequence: TGTGCCAGCAGTTTTCGGGAAGCTTTCTTT. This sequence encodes CASSFREAFF.

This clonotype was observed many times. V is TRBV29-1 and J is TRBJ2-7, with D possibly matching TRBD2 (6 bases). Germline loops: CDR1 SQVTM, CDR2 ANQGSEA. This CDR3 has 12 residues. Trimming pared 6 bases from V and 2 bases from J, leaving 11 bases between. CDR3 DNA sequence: TGCAGCGTCGCGGCGGGGCCCTACGAGCAGTACTTC. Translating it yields CSVAAGPYEQYF.